This T cell receptor (beta chain) stems from a study of T cells in Graves' hyperthyroidism and ophthalmopathy. Across the whole study: Peripheral blood was drawn at first diagnosis, prior to all treatment.

Subjects aged 18 to 65 presented with newly diagnosed hyperthyroidism of less than 2 months' duration. Diagnoses rested on clinical symptoms, serum thyroxine and TRAb, thyroid ultrasound and orbital computed tomography. What was amplified from RNA transcripts were TCR beta CDR3 regions. HTBI primers were the set used in a first-round RT-PCR of the TCR CDR3. Each CDR3 protein is one row after TCRdb ran MiXCR on the multiplex PCR reads. Counted here are about 360,000 distinct CDR3 sequences, 13% occurring once; the ten biggest clones make up 9.2%. The study's findings and limits: Most thyroid clonotypes expanded above 0.001 were also detected in blood.

This clonotype was seen at least ten times. Its antigen is not identified. The CDR3 covers 17 residues. Trimming at V came to 4 bases and at J to 6 bases, leaving 11 bases not matched to a gene. The germline CDR1 and CDR2 sequences are MDHEN and SYDVKM. V is TRBV28 and J is TRBJ2-4; TRBD2 agrees at 11 bases. The TCR originated in a woman aged 18-29 years with Graves' hyperthyroidism. Sample: blood. As DNA, the CDR3 is TGTGCCAGCAGTTCTATCACTAGCGGGAGCTTTGGAAACATTCAGTACTTC. This encodes CASSSITSGSFGNIQYF.